This T cell receptor (beta chain) was found in a study of blood T cells in healthy people across ages. With 4 bases removed from V and 7 bases from J, the gap between germline ends came to 21 bases. This CDR3 has 16 residues. Germline V CDR1 and CDR2: SGDLS, YYNGEE. A J-beta primer mix and a sample-barcoded 5' primer were used in a second PCR of about 6 to 12 cycles. Tags on each cDNA molecule came from a template-switch adaptor with 12 random nucleotides. Per sample, CDR3-containing paired-end reads numbered at least 2.5 million. A single record per CDR3 protein comes from TCRdb applying MiXCR to the 5' RACE reads. The table lists roughly 900,000 distinct CDR3 sequences, about 48% of them singletons. This clonotype was counted a few times.

The sample consisted of blood. This receptor was obtained from a man aged 30 to 39 in good health. This sequence joins TRBV9 and TRBJ1-5; D may be TRBD1 (5 bases). CDR3 region: CASSRGGVSANQPQHF. The CDR3 region has the DNA TGTGCCAGCAGCCGGGGAGGGGTATCGGCCAACCAGCCCCAGCATTTT.